These 11 T cell receptor beta chains were sequenced from one sample in a study of cytomegalovirus exposure and HLA in healthy donors. PCR was performed using 60 Vbeta and 13 Jbeta primers. The table came from immunoSEQ multiplex PCR; TCRdb's copy has only in-frame clones and leaves some out. Among about 130,000 clones listed, about 73% were seen once. The sequencing sample was made of PBMCs. These receptors all stem from a middle-aged woman in good health and CMV-seropositive.

With regard to this clone: Germline is not matched at one junction end, which may reflect a read error. Other nucleotide sequences from this sample produce the same CDR3. V usage is TRBV5-1 and J usage is TRBJ1-2; 10 bases match TRBD1. CDR1 SGHRS and CDR2 YFSETQ come from the germline V gene. This CDR3 has 16 amino acids. CDR3 DNA sequence: TGTGCCAGCAACATAAATCCCGGGACAGGGGCGAGAGGCTACACCTTC. As protein: CASNINPGTGARGYTF.

The V gene is TRBV4-1, the J gene TRBJ2-1, with D perhaps matching TRBD2 (5 bases). The germline CDR1 and CDR2 sequences are MGHRA and YSYEKL. Deletions cut 4 bases from V and 4 bases from J, with 14 bases between. This CDR3 spans 15 amino acids. The CDR3 DNA reads TGCGCCAGCAGCCCCCATAGCGCCCCTTACAATGAGCAGTTCTTC. Amino acid sequence: CASSPHSAPYNEQFF.

The chain uses TRBV7-9 and TRBJ1-1; D may be TRBD1 (6 bases). Trimming cost V 3 bases and J 4 bases, with 12 bases left between them. Looked up from germline, CDR1 is SEHNR and CDR2 is FQNEAQ (reference sequence). The CDR3 is 14 amino acids. The CDR3 DNA reads as TGTGCCAGCAGCTTCTCGACAGGACCCACTGAAGCTTTCTTT. It translates to CASSFSTGPTEAFF.

The chain has TRBV4-2 and TRBJ1-6; the D is unclear. Germline values: CDR1 LGHNA, CDR2 YNFKEQ. The CDR3 extends over 13 amino acids. Trimming stripped 4 bases from V and 6 bases from J, with 7 bases between. CDR3 sequence reads: CASSPQFNSPLHF. The CDR3 nucleotides read TGTGCCAGCAGCCCTCAGTTTAATTCACCCCTCCACTTT.

The J gene is TRBJ2-3, the V gene TRBV27; possibly TRBD1 for D (6 bases). Per the germline V gene, CDR1 is MNHEY and CDR2 is SMNVEV (reference sequence). This CDR3 has 16 residues. V was cut by 4 bases and J by 3 bases, with 17 bases left in between. The CDR3, as DNA: TGTGCCAGCAGTTACTACAGGGCTCAGGGAACAGATACGCAGTATTTT. Translation: CASSYYRAQGTDTQYF.

The chain joins TRBV7-2 to TRBJ1-2, with D perhaps TRBD1 (6 bases). Germline V CDR1 and CDR2: SGHTA, FQGNSA. The V and J ends lost 6 bases and 3 bases respectively, with 20 bases between them. There are 16 residues in the CDR3. The CDR3 DNA is TGTGCCAGCAGGCGGGGAGGGACATTTAAAGACTATGGCTACACCTTC. Its protein product is CASRRGGTFKDYGYTF.

CDR3 sequence: CASGQGGRRGYTF. The CDR3 bases are TGTGCCAGCGGACAGGGGGGGAGGAGAGGCTACACCTTC. J is TRBJ1-2 and V is TRBV6-5, with TRBD1 identical over 10 bases. V gave up 8 bases and J gave up 8 bases; unmatched junction bases: 8. Germline V gives CDR1 MNHEY, CDR2 SVGAGI. The CDR3 length is 13 residues.

The rearrangement uses TRBV19 and TRBJ2-5; TRBD1 matches 9 bases. The assigned J gene may be wrong: the sequence end matches TRBJ2-7 better. The CDR3 totals 15 residues. CDR1 LNHDA and CDR2 SQIVND come from the germline V gene (reference sequence). The CDR3: CASSPPGQGGHEQYF. CDR3 in DNA: TGTGCCAGTAGTCCCCCGGGACAGGGTGGCCACGAGCAGTACTTC.

The V gene is TRBV15, the J gene TRBJ2-2, with D hard to call. Germline lookup yields CDR1 LNHNV and CDR2 YYDKDF (reference sequence). This CDR3 spans 16 amino acids. Between the trimmed V and J ends, which lost 1 base and 0 bases, there was a span of 9 bases. In nucleotides, the CDR3 is TGTGCCACCAGCAGAGTTGAGAGTCCGAACACCGGGGAGCTGTTTTTT. Its protein is CATSRVESPNTGELFF.

The chain combines TRBV27 with TRBJ2-7; weak D call: TRBD2 (6 bases). V was cut by 3 bases and J by 1 base, with 19 bases left in between. CDR1 is MNHEY and CDR2 is SMNVEV in the germline V gene (reference sequence). The CDR3 is 17 amino acids. The CDR3 loop reads CASSFGYVFRGSYEQYF. DNA of the CDR3: TGTGCCAGCAGTTTCGGGTATGTATTTCGGGGGTCCTACGAGCAGTACTTC.

This clone was seen just once. The V and J genes are TRBV6-5 and TRBJ2-5; no reliable D call. The CDR3 sequence is 11 residues long. V shed 5 bases and J shed 5 bases, with 6 bases lying between them. Looked up from germline, CDR1 is MNHEY and CDR2 is SVGAGI. The CDR3 loop is CASSTRETQYF. As DNA, the CDR3 is TGTGCCAGCAGTACACGTGAGACCCAGTACTTC.